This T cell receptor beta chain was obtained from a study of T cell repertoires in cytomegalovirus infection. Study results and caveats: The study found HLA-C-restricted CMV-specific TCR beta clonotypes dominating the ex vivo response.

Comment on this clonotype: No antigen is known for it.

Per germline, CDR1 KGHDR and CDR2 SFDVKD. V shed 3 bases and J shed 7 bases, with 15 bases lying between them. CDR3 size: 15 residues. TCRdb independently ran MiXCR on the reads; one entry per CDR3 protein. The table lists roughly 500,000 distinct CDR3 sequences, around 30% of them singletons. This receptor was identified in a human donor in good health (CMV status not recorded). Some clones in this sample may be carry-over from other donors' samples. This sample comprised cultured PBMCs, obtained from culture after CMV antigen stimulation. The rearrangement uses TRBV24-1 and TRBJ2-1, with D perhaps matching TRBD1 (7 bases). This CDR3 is CATSDARQGGNEQFF. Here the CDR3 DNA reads TGTGCCACCAGTGATGCCAGACAGGGAGGAAATGAGCAGTTCTTC.